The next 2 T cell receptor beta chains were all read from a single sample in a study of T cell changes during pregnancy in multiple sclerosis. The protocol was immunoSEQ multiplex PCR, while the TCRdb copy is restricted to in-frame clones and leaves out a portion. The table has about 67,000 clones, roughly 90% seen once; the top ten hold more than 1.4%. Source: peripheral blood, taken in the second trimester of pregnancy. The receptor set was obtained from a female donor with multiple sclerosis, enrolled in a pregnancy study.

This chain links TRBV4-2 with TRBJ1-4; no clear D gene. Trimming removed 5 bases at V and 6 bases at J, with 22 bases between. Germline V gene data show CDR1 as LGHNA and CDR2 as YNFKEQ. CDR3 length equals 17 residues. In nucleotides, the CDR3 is TGTGCCAGCAGCTCAACTCCCGCGGATAGGTGGGATGAAAAACTGTTTTTT. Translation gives CASSSTPADRWDEKLFF.

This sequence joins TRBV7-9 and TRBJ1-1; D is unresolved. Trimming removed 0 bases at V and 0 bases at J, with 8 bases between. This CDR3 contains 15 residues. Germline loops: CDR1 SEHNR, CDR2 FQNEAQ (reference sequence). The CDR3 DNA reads TGTGCCAGCAGCTTAGCAGGACTGTTGAACACTGAAGCTTTCTTT. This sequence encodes CASSLAGLLNTEAFF.